This T cell receptor (beta chain) was recorded in a study of cytomegalovirus exposure and HLA in healthy donors. This clone is labeled medium-sized. The antigen is not known. Repertoires were generated with immunoSEQ multiplex PCR, while TCRdb's copy carries only in-frame clones and drops some. The sample consists of approximately 100,000 clones, around 93% of them appearing once. V was pared by 10 bases and J by 5 bases, with 8 bases of the junction left unmatched. The CDR3 covers 13 residues. Germline loops: CDR1 MNHEY, CDR2 SVGAGI. Points from the study as a whole: Investigators reported 150 to 200 TCR beta chains as tied to cytomegalovirus. Rare sequences made up most TCRs, while some public TCRs were found in many donors.

The sample comprised PBMCs. The source of this sequence is a woman aged 30 to 39 in good health and CMV-seropositive. The V gene is TRBV6-5, the J gene TRBJ1-5; 7 nucleotides line up with TRBD1. DNA for the CDR3: TGTGCCACCTCCGGGACAGCTTATCAGCCCCAGCATTTT. Its protein product is CATSGTAYQPQHF.